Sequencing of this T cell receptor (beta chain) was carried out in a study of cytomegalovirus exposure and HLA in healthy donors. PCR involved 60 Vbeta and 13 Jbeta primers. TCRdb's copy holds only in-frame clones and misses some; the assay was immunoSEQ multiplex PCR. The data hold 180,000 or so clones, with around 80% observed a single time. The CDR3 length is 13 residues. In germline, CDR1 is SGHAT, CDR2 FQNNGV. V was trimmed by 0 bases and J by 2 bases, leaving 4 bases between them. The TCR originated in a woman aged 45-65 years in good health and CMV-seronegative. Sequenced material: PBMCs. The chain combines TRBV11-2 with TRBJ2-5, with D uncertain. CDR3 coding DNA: TGTGCCAGCAGCTTAGACACACAAGAGACCCAGTACTTC. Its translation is CASSLDTQETQYF.